The 16 T cell receptor beta chains presented below share a single source sample, sequenced in a study of brain T cells in children with intractable seizures. Using immunoSEQ multiplex PCR, the repertoire was profiled, and TCRdb retains in-frame clones only, with some absent. Here the sample spans 65,000 to 85,000 clones, about 92% being singletons. The specimen was peripheral blood, collected at surgery. These TCRs come from a boy in the first two years of life with tuberous sclerosis and intractable seizures.

V usage is TRBV7-9 and J usage is TRBJ2-7; 9 bases are shared with TRBD1. V was pared by 3 bases and J by 5 bases, with 8 bases of the junction left unmatched. The CDR3 runs 15 residues. Germline lookup yields CDR1 SEHNR and CDR2 FQNEAQ (reference sequence). The CDR3, as DNA: TGTGCCAGCAGCTTGGAACAACAGGGGGCGAACGAGCAGTACTTC. It specifies CASSLEQQGANEQYF.

The rearrangement joins TRBV29-1 to TRBJ2-7, with D tentatively TRBD1 (6 bases). The germline V gene has CDR1 SQVTM and CDR2 ANQGSEA. V dropped 1 base and J dropped 5 bases, with 12 bases sitting between them. The CDR3 has 13 amino acids. The CDR3 reads CSVEVGAGDEQYF. CDR3 nucleotides: TGCAGCGTTGAAGTGGGGGCTGGCGACGAGCAGTACTTC.

This chain connects TRBV3-1 (or the pseudogene TRBV3-2) to TRBJ2-2; no reliable D call. V was cut by 0 bases and J by 0 bases, with 8 bases left in between. Germline V gene data show CDR1 as LGHDT and CDR2 as YNNKEL (reference sequence). This CDR3 has 16 amino acids. CDR3 sequence: CASSQDRRANTGELFF. The CDR3, as DNA: TGTGCCAGCAGCCAAGATAGGAGAGCGAACACCGGGGAGCTGTTTTTT.

The chain links TRBV11-2 to TRBJ2-7; D gene uncertain. Germline CDR1 is SGHAT and CDR2 is FQNNGV. CDR3 length: 15 amino acids. Deletions cut 2 bases from V and 3 bases from J, with 14 bases between. The CDR3 DNA reads TGTGCCAGCAGCTTATTCCGGTCGGTCGACTACGAGCAGTACTTC. This gives the protein CASSLFRSVDYEQYF. Supplemented by reference TRBV11-2 and TRBJ2-7, the full variable domain reads EAGVAQSPRYKIIEKRQSVAFWCNPISGHATLYWYQQILGQGPKLLIQFQNNGVVDDSQLPKDRFSAERLKGVDSTLKIQPAKLEDSAVYLCASSLFRSVDYEQYFGPGTRLTVT.

The chain has TRBV24-1 and TRBJ1-1; 8 bases align to TRBD1. This CDR3 comprises 14 residues. Germline V CDR1 and CDR2: KGHDR, SFDVKD. J was trimmed by 8 bases and V by 2 bases; bases with no gene match: 6. This CDR3 is CATSDSGGYPEAFF. CDR3 nucleotide sequence: TGTGCCACCAGTGATTCAGGGGGCTATCCGGAAGCTTTCTTT.

This clone was seen once. V gene TRBV27 combines with J gene TRBJ2-2; D unresolved. Germline loops: CDR1 MNHEY, CDR2 SMNVEV (reference sequence). V shed 5 bases and J shed 6 bases, with 25 bases lying between them. The CDR3 has 18 amino acids. The DNA for the CDR3 is TGTGCCAGCAGTATCCATACTTATCAAAAGGCCCCGGCCGGGGAGCTGTTTTTT. Translation: CASSIHTYQKAPAGELFF.

This clone was recorded a few times. The chain links TRBV19 to TRBJ1-1, with D maybe TRBD1 (5 bases). This CDR3 comprises 14 residues. V was shortened by 3 bases and J by 6 bases, with 14 bases between the two germline ends. The germline gives CDR1 LNHDA, CDR2 SQIVND (reference sequence). The CDR3 reads CASSIGGTGAEAFF. For the CDR3, the DNA is TGTGCCAGTAGTATCGGGGGGACCGGCGCTGAAGCTTTCTTT.

The chain employs TRBV11-2 and TRBJ2-1; 7 bases map to TRBD1. The CDR3 covers 14 residues. V shed 4 bases and J 9 bases; nucleotides not matched to a gene: 9. In germline, CDR1 is SGHAT, CDR2 FQNNGV. DNA for the CDR3: TGTGCCAGCAGCTACCTGGGACAGCAGAGTGAGCAGTTCTTC. Its translation: CASSYLGQQSEQFF.

This sequence joins TRBV5-6 and TRBJ2-1, with D possibly matching TRBD1 (5 bases). Germline values: CDR1 SGHDT, CDR2 YYEEEE. The CDR3 sequence is 17 residues long. V gave up 4 bases and J gave up 15 bases, with 32 bases separating them. The CDR3 loop is CASSPNGASTLGSLRFF. The CDR3 nucleotides read TGTGCCAGCAGCCCCAATGGGGCCTCTACCCTAGGCTCTCTAAGGTTCTTC.

The chain combines TRBV6-5 with TRBJ1-6; D possibly corresponds to TRBD1 (5 bases). Germline V lookup: CDR1 MNHEY, CDR2 SVGAGI. The V gene lost 4 bases and the J gene lost 10 bases, with 14 bases spanning the gap. This CDR3 region has 14 residues. The CDR3 region is CASSSEGRRSPLHF. The CDR3 region has the DNA TGTGCCAGCAGTTCCGAGGGGAGAAGGTCACCCCTCCACTTT.

The V gene is TRBV7-3, the J gene TRBJ2-2; 9 bases fit TRBD1. V was clipped by 3 bases and J by 4 bases; unmatched bases: 0. In germline, CDR1 is SGHTA, CDR2 FQGTGA. This CDR3 comprises 14 residues. CDR3 region: CASSLTGGTGELFF. DNA of the CDR3: TGTGCCAGCAGCTTGACAGGGGGCACCGGGGAGCTGTTTTTT.

V and J are TRBV6-1 and TRBJ1-2, with D possibly TRBD1 on 6 matching bases. The CDR3 is 14 residues long. The germline gives CDR1 MNHNS, CDR2 SASEGT. Between the trimmed V and J ends, which lost 3 bases and 0 bases, there was a span of 8 bases. The CDR3 bases are TGTGCCAGCAGTGAGGGGACACCTAACTATGGCTACACCTTC. The encoded protein is CASSEGTPNYGYTF.

The genes are TRBV4-2 and TRBJ2-3; D gene uncertain. This CDR3 is built from 12 residues. Germline V gene sequence: CDR1 LGHNA, CDR2 YNFKEQ. The V end lost 2 bases, the J end lost 4 bases, and 4 bases lay between the germline ends. CDR3 nucleotide sequence: TGTGCCAGCAGCCAAATCGCAGATACGCAGTATTTT. As protein: CASSQIADTQYF.

This chain connects TRBV6-1 to TRBJ2-2, with 10 bases identical to TRBD2. Germline V gene data show CDR1 as MNHNS and CDR2 as SASEGT. This CDR3 comprises 17 residues. After removal of 4 bases from V and 2 bases from J, the junction contained 7 bases not matched to a gene. CDR3 sequence reads: CASSAWVAGGNTGELFF. The CDR3 DNA reads as TGTGCCAGCAGTGCTTGGGTAGCGGGGGGCAACACCGGGGAGCTGTTTTTT.

The V and J genes are TRBV12-2 and TRBJ2-5; no check of the table's D call, TRBD2, against the DNA was made. TRBV12-2 is annotated as a pseudogene. The CDR3 contains 14 residues. CDR3 sequence reads: CASRLAGGQETQYF. In nucleotides, the CDR3 is TGTGCAAGTCGACTAGCGGGAGGGCAAGAGACCCAGTACTTC.

This chain links TRBV12-3 or TRBV12-4 with TRBJ2-3, with D maybe TRBD1 (5 bases). The ends were cut back, 6 bases at V and 2 bases at J, with 9 bases in the middle. The CDR3 covers 13 residues. As DNA, the CDR3 is TGTGCCAGCAGGGGGCCTTTCACAGATACGCAGTATTTT. Translation gives CASRGPFTDTQYF.